This TCR beta chain was profiled in a study of OX40 agonist ivuxolimab in advanced cancers. Trimming removed 0 bases from V and 0 bases from J, with 6 bases in between. CDR1 and CDR2 (germline): SGHTA, FQGNSA. This CDR3 region has 15 residues. TCRdb's table, derived via immunoSEQ multiplex PCR, lists solely in-frame clones and lacks some. The table has about 96,000 clones, under 85% seen once. About this clone itself: Its target is unknown. Other DNA sequences in the sample encode the same CDR3.

Study-wide points: Partial responders treated at 0.1-3.0 mg/kg exhibited clonal expansion among the lowest measured.

Source: CD4+ or CD8+ T cells sorted from blood, taken in a trial of the OX40 agonist ivuxolimab. The chain joins TRBV7-2 to TRBJ1-3; D is ambiguous. This receptor was identified in an adult with an advanced solid tumor such as melanoma, head and neck, liver or kidney cancer. This CDR3 is CASSLAVSSGNTIYF. The CDR3 DNA reads as TGTGCCAGCAGCTTAGCGGTGAGCTCTGGAAACACCATATATTTT.